Listed here are 18 T cell receptor beta chains from one sample, sequenced in a study of high-grade serous ovarian cancer treatment subgroups. Tumor tissue was taken before any definitive surgery or chemotherapy was given. The data were produced by immunoSEQ multiplex PCR, yet TCRdb's version contains in-frame clones alone and is incomplete. The sample shows hundreds of clones, roughly 79% of them seen only once. Material for sequencing was tumor tissue. Every receptor here comes from a human donor with high-grade serous ovarian cancer.

This clone is large in the sample. The rearrangement joins TRBV18 to TRBJ1-1; D may be TRBD1 (5 bases). In germline, CDR1 is KGHSH, CDR2 LQKENI. The CDR3 contains 13 residues. V lost 2 bases and J lost 4, with 8 bases in between. CDR3 nucleotide sequence: TGTGCCAGCTCACCATTGGGGGGCACTGAAGCTTTCTTT. Its protein is CASSPLGGTEAFF.

The chain employs TRBV27 and TRBJ2-2; 14 nucleotides line up with TRBD2. The trim removed 3 bases at V and 6 bases at J, leaving 6 bases unmatched. The CDR3 is 17 amino acids. The germline V gene has CDR1 MNHEY and CDR2 SMNVEV (reference sequence). The CDR3 bases are TGTGCCAGCAGTTTCCCGGGACTAGCGGGAGCCTCCGGGGAGCTGTTTTTT. This encodes CASSFPGLAGASGELFF.

This clone has a single count. The V and J genes are TRBV25-1 and TRBJ2-7; 10 nucleotides match TRBD1. The CDR3 is 17 residues long. V dropped 1 base and J dropped 6; count of bases not matched to a gene: 12. Germline V gene sequence: CDR1 MGHDK, CDR2 SYGVNS. In nucleotides, the CDR3 is TGTGCCAGCAGTGAATCAGGCTTTGGGACAGGGGATTCCGAGCAGTACTTC. It translates to CASSESGFGTGDSEQYF.

This clone was counted only a few times. The rearrangement uses TRBV7-8 and TRBJ1-5; no clear D gene. CDR3 size: 15 residues. With 1 base removed from V and 6 bases from J, the gap between germline ends came to 13 bases. Germline V gene lookup returns CDR1 SGHVS and CDR2 FQNEAQ. The CDR3 sequence is CASSLERGIGQPQHF. Here the CDR3 DNA reads TGTGCCAGCAGCTTAGAGCGGGGTATCGGTCAGCCCCAGCATTTT.

The chain couples TRBV28 to TRBJ2-1; 8 nucleotides align to TRBD1. Trimming took 8 bases from V and 4 from J; bases not matched to a gene: 13. This CDR3 spans 16 amino acids. Germline loops: CDR1 MDHEN, CDR2 SYDVKM. The CDR3 reads CASGSGQGLVYNEQFF. CDR3 DNA sequence: TGTGCCAGCGGAAGTGGACAGGGATTGGTGTACAATGAGCAGTTCTTC.

V and J are TRBV21-1 and TRBJ1-1; the table names TRBD1, a call not compared with the DNA. TRBV21-1 is listed as a pseudogene. The CDR3 sequence is 14 residues long. The CDR3 nucleotides are TGTGCCAGCAGCAAGACAGGGAAGAACACTGAAGCTTTCTTT. Translated: CASSKTGKNTEAFF.

This chain uses TRBV15 with TRBJ1-4; unclear D gene. V shed 2 bases and J shed 4 bases, with 11 bases lying between them. This CDR3 region has 15 residues. The germline gives CDR1 LNHNV, CDR2 YYDKDF (reference sequence). The CDR3 DNA follows: TGTGCCACCAGCAGATTATGGGGAGATAATGAAAAACTGTTTTTT. This sequence encodes CATSRLWGDNEKLFF.

This chain joins TRBV5-1 and TRBJ2-7, with D maybe TRBD1 (6 bases). Germline CDR1 is SGHRS and CDR2 is YFSETQ. Deletions cut 9 bases from V and 5 bases from J, with 18 bases between. The CDR3 is 13 amino acids. The CDR3 sequence: CATRDNSGHEQYF. The CDR3 bases are TGCGCCACTAGGGACAACTCAGGGCACGAGCAGTACTTC.

This clone came up once. V usage is TRBV6-1 and J usage is TRBJ1-3, with D unresolved. CDR1 and CDR2 (germline): MNHNS, SASEGT. Deletions cut 2 bases from V and 5 bases from J, with 7 bases between. CDR3 length equals 13 residues. The DNA of the CDR3 is TGTGCCAGCAGTGAAACTACGAGAAACACCATATATTTT. Protein: CASSETTRNTIYF.

The rearrangement links TRBV28 to TRBJ2-6; D not resolved. The CDR3 has 17 residues. Germline V gene lookup returns CDR1 MDHEN and CDR2 SYDVKM. Trimming shortened V by 6 bases and J by 0 bases, and 15 bases separated the two germline ends. The CDR3 sequence: CASSLASSSSGANVLTF. In DNA, the CDR3 is TGTGCCAGCAGCCTGGCCTCCTCAAGCTCTGGGGCCAACGTCCTGACTTTC.

The chain employs TRBV10-2 and TRBJ2-2; maybe TRBD2 (6 bases). Germline CDR1 reads WSHSY; CDR2 reads SAAADI. Trimming shortened V by 8 bases and J by 6 bases, and 13 bases separated the two germline ends. The CDR3 extends over 13 amino acids. CDR3 DNA sequence: TGCGCCAGCGCGGGCAGGGAGGCCGGGGAGCTGTTTTTT. It is translated as CASAGREAGELFF.

This chain uses TRBV19 with TRBJ1-5, with no clear D. CDR3 length: 15 residues. With 7 bases removed from V and 4 bases from J, the gap between germline ends came to 17 bases. CDR1 LNHDA and CDR2 SQIVND come from the germline V gene (reference sequence). In DNA, the CDR3 is TGTGCCAGTATAGACCTTGGCAGGTGGAATCAGCCCCAGCATTTT. Encoded protein: CASIDLGRWNQPQHF. The variable domain in full, with the rest retrieved from reference TRBV19 and TRBJ1-5, is DGGITQSPKYLFRKEGQNVTLSCEQNLNHDAMYWYRQDPGQGLRLIYYSQIVNDFQKGDIAEGYSVSREKKESFPLTVTSAQKNPTAFYLCASIDLGRWNQPQHFGDGTRLSIL.

This clone turned up a few times. The chain employs TRBV28 and TRBJ1-1; D gene ambiguous. Trimming cost V 5 bases and J 5 bases, with 6 bases left between them. The germline gives CDR1 MDHEN, CDR2 SYDVKM. The CDR3 is 11 amino acids. The chain's CDR3 is CASSRATEAFF. As DNA, the CDR3 is TGTGCCAGCAGTCGGGCGACTGAAGCTTTCTTT.

This clone was found once. The CDR3 sequence: CASSLRTNYGYTF. The CDR3 bases are TGTGCCAGCAGTTTAAGGACTAACTATGGCTACACCTTC. This chain links TRBV28 with TRBJ1-2; unclear D gene. Per germline, CDR1 MDHEN and CDR2 SYDVKM. V was trimmed by 2 bases and J by 0 bases, leaving 4 bases between them. This CDR3 region has 13 residues.

The genes are TRBV28 and TRBJ2-1; 10 bases map to TRBD2. Germline V gene lookup returns CDR1 MDHEN and CDR2 SYDVKM. V lost 5 bases, J lost 7 bases, and 8 bases stayed unmatched. The CDR3 covers 15 residues. Here the CDR3 DNA reads TGTGCCAGCAGTGCCCTGACTAGCGGGCTTAATGAGCAGTTCTTC. This encodes CASSALTSGLNEQFF.

In its sample, this clone was seen once. V gene TRBV19 combines with J gene TRBJ1-2; D not certain. Per germline, CDR1 LNHDA and CDR2 SQIVND (reference sequence). Between the trimmed V and J ends, which lost 3 bases and 5 bases, there was a span of 13 bases. The CDR3 loop spans 14 amino acids. CDR3 nucleotide sequence: TGTGCCAGTAGTATTAGGGTCGGATCTTATGGCTACACCTTC. It specifies CASSIRVGSYGYTF.

The chain couples TRBV5-4 to TRBJ2-1; D remains ambiguous. Germline CDR1 reads SGHNT; CDR2 reads YYREEE (reference sequence). The CDR3 runs to 13 residues. Trimming shortened V by 4 bases and J by 3 bases, and 8 bases separated the two germline ends. CDR3 region: CASSLSSYNEQFF. DNA for the CDR3: TGTGCCAGCAGCCTGAGCAGCTACAATGAGCAGTTCTTC.

This chain links TRBV6-4 with TRBJ2-3; D perhaps matches TRBD2 (5 bases). This CDR3 is built from 14 residues. V lost 2 bases, J lost 0 bases, and 6 bases lay in between. Germline V gene sequence: CDR1 MRHNA, CDR2 SNTAGT. In nucleotides, the CDR3 is TGTGCCAGCAGTGACGGCGGGAGCACAGATACGCAGTATTTT. It codes for CASSDGGSTDTQYF.